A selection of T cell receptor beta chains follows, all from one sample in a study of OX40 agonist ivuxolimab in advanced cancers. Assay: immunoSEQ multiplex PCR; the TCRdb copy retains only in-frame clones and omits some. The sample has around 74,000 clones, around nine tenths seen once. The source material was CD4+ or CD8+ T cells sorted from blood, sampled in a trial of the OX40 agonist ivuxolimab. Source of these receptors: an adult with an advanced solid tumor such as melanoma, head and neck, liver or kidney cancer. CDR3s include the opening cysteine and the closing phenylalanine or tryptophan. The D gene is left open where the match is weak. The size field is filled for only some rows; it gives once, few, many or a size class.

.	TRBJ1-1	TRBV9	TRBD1	CASSVTGTGSEAFF	TGTGCCAGCAGCGTAACAGGGACAGGTTCTGAAGCTTTCTTT
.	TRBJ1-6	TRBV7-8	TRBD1	CASRRTGGNSPLHF	TGTGCCAGCAGGAGGACAGGGGGTAATTCACCCCTCCACTTT
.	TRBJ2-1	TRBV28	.	CASSSTTTMGSSYNEQFF	TGTGCCAGCAGTTCGACAACGACGATGGGAAGCTCCTACAATGAGCAGTTCTTC
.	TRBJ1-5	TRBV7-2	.	CASSSLSGVPQPQHF	TGTGCCAGCAGCTCTCTTTCCGGGGTGCCCCAGCCCCAGCATTTT
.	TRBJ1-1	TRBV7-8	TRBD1	CASRSRTGNTEAFF	TGTGCCAGCAGATCGAGGACAGGAAACACTGAAGCTTTCTTT
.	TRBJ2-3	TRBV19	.	CASTFSRTRGPDTQYF	TGTGCCAGTACCTTCTCTCGGACGCGGGGCCCAGATACGCAGTATTTT
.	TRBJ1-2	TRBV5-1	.	CASSLSGARGYTF	TGCGCCAGCAGCTTGTCGGGGGCGCGGGGCTACACCTTC
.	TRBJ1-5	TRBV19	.	CASAPREANQPQHF	TGTGCCAGTGCCCCTAGAGAGGCCAATCAGCCCCAGCATTTT
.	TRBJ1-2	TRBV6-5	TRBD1	CASRLWTGGAGGYTF	TGTGCCAGCAGATTATGGACAGGGGGCGCGGGTGGCTACACCTTC
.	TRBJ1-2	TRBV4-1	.	CASSQDPLGYGYTF	TGCGCCAGCAGCCAAGACCCCCTCGGGTATGGCTACACCTTC
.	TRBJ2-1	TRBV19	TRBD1	CASKGDRGRDEQFF	TGTGCCAGCAAGGGAGACAGGGGGCGCGATGAGCAGTTCTTC
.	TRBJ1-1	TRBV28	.	CASSLYGLEAFF	TGTGCCAGCAGTTTATATGGTCTAGAAGCTTTCTTT
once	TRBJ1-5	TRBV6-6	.	CASSSQGNQPQHF	TGTGCCAGCAGTTCTCAAGGGAATCAGCCCCAGCATTTT
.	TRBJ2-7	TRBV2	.	CASTGGGAYEQYF	TGTGCCAGCACTGGGGGCGGAGCCTACGAGCAGTACTTC
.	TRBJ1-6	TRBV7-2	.	CASRDRVAAYNSPLHF	TGTGCCAGCAGGGATAGGGTGGCAGCTTATAATTCACCCCTCCACTTT
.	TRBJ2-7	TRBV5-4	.	CASSLDYYEQYF	TGTGCCAGCAGCTTGGACTATTACGAGCAGTACTTC
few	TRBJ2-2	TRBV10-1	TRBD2	CASSEGLALTGELFF	TGCGCCAGCAGTGAGGGACTAGCGCTAACCGGGGAGCTGTTTTTT
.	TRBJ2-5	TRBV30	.	CALDSQETQYF	TGTGCCTTGGACAGTCAAGAGACCCAGTACTTC
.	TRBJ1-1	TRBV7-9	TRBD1	CASSLAGGMNTEAFF	TGTGCCAGCAGTTTAGCAGGGGGCATGAACACTGAAGCTTTCTTT